The rows below give T cell receptor beta chains drawn from one sample of a study of blood T cells in healthy people across ages. Via MiXCR, TCRdb re-called the 5' RACE reads, giving one row per CDR3 protein. Altogether approximately 780,000 distinct CDR3 sequences are present, roughly 24% being singletons, with the ten largest covering around 3%. These data are also associated with another study on T cells of mothers and their children.

Sequenced material: blood. The receptors here all came from a boy younger than 18 in good health. Each CDR3 is given with its conserved first and last residue. The D gene is left open where the match is weak. Where a row states a size, it is once, few, many or the class of an expanded clone; other rows omit it.

TRBV7-9,-,-,TRBJ2-5,TGTGCCAGCAGCCCGGACCCGGTCGAGACCCAGTACTTC,CASSPDPVETQYF
TRBV24-1,few,TRBD1,TRBJ2-5,TGTGCCACCAGTGACCGGACAGGGGCGGAGACCCAGTACTTC,CATSDRTGAETQYF
TRBV15,few,-,TRBJ2-5,TGTGCCACCAGCAGCCGCCTCGGTGAGACCCAGTACTTC,CATSSRLGETQYF
TRBV6-6,-,TRBD1,TRBJ1-1,TGTGCCAGCAGGTCAATCAGGGGGTCTATGAACACTGAAGCTTTCTTT,CASRSIRGSMNTEAFF
TRBV7-2,-,TRBD1,TRBJ1-5,TGTGCCAGCAGCTTAGGTTCCAGGGGGAGACAGCCCCAGCATTTT,CASSLGSRGRQPQHF
TRBV7-2,-,-,TRBJ2-5,TGTGCCAGCAGCTTTCCCCGTGTATCCAGGGACGGGGAGACCCAGTACTTC,CASSFPRVSRDGETQYF
TRBV28,-,-,TRBJ2-5,TGTGCCAGCGGAAATAGGGGCTGGGAGACCCAGTACTTC,CASGNRGWETQYF
TRBV3-1,-,-,TRBJ1-5,TGTGCCAGCAGCCAGAGGACGGGCCACGGGCAGCCCCAGCATTTT,CASSQRTGHGQPQHF
TRBV2,-,-,TRBJ2-5,TGTGCCAGCAGTGAAGCGAGGGTCAGAGGGGAGACCCAGTACTTC,CASSEARVRGETQYF
TRBV5-1,-,-,TRBJ2-7,TGCGCCAGCAGCTTGGCGGAAGTCGGGGTGAGGGAGCAGTACTTC,CASSLAEVGVREQYF
TRBV6-6,-,-,TRBJ1-2,TGTGCCAGCGGGGGGGTAGGGGACCAAAGTGGCTACACCTTC,CASGGVGDQSGYTF
TRBV5-1,-,-,TRBJ1-1,TGCGCCAGCAGCTTGGCCCGGAGCGCGGACACTGAAGCTTTCTTT,CASSLARSADTEAFF
TRBV20-1,-,-,TRBJ2-7,TGCAGTGCTACTTCAGATACTCTCTACGAGCAGTACTTC,CSATSDTLYEQYF
TRBV4-1,few,TRBD1,TRBJ2-7,TGCGCCAGCAGCCAAGATCGCGGGACAGGGCATTCCTACGAGCAGTACTTC,CASSQDRGTGHSYEQYF
TRBV5-1,few,-,TRBJ1-4,TGTGCCAGCAGCTCCGTAAAAGGTAGTGAAAAACTGTTTTTT,CASSSVKGSEKLFF
TRBV12-3/TRBV12-4,-,TRBD2,TRBJ2-1,TGTGCCAGCAGTTGGCGGGGGGTCAGGGATGAGCAGTTCTTC,CASSWRGVRDEQFF
TRBV4-2,-,-,TRBJ2-2,TGTGCCAGCAGCCAAGTTTGGGTAGTCTACACCGGGGAGCTGTTTTTT,CASSQVWVVYTGELFF
TRBV20-1,-,-,TRBJ1-2,TGCAGTGCCCTCGGGGGGGTCGTTGGCTACACCTTC,CSALGGVVGYTF
TRBV20-1,-,-,TRBJ1-4,TGCAGTGCTAGGTGGGGGGGAAATGAAAAACTGTTTTTT,CSARWGGNEKLFF
TRBV7-9,-,TRBD2,TRBJ2-4,TGTGCCAGCAGCTTAGCGACTAGCGGGGGGGCCGACATTCAGTACTTC,CASSLATSGGADIQYF
TRBV28,-,TRBD1,TRBJ1-3,TGTGCCAGCAGTTACAGGGGTTCGCTGAGCTCTGGAAACACCATATATTTT,CASSYRGSLSSGNTIYF
TRBV13,-,-,TRBJ2-2,TGTGCCAGCAGCTTAGGGGGATTCACCGGGGAGCTGTTTTTT,CASSLGGFTGELFF
TRBV9,-,-,TRBJ2-1,TGTGCCTGCAGCTCCCCTTCAGGGGATGAGCAGTTCTTC,CACSSPSGDEQFF
TRBV12-3/TRBV12-4,-,-,TRBJ2-1,TGTGCCAGCAGTCTCTTGACTGGAAGCTCCTACAATGAGCAGTTCTTC,CASSLLTGSSYNEQFF
TRBV14,few,-,TRBJ2-4,TGTGCCAGCAGCCAAGATGGTACAGGGTTGGGAAACATTCAGTACTTC,CASSQDGTGLGNIQYF
TRBV20-1,many,-,TRBJ2-5,TGCAGTGCTAGAGATCGGGTGGTAGCGGAAGAGACCCAGTACTTC,CSARDRVVAEETQYF
TRBV7-3,-,-,TRBJ1-3,TGTGCCAGCCCTAAAGGGGGGTCAATCTCTGGAAACACCATATATTTT,CASPKGGSISGNTIYF
TRBV10-2,few,-,TRBJ2-4,TGCGCCAGCTCAAGCCCTGTAGCCAAAAACATTCAGTACTTC,CASSSPVAKNIQYF
TRBV13,-,-,TRBJ1-4,TGTGCCAGCAGCCCCAGCGGACCGCGATGGGGAGAAAAACTGTTTTTT,CASSPSGPRWGEKLFF
TRBV7-8,-,-,TRBJ1-5,TGTGCCAGCAGCTTAGCGACGGGGGCGCCATCCAATCAGCCCCAGCATTTT,CASSLATGAPSNQPQHF
TRBV2,-,TRBD2,TRBJ2-2,TGTGCCAGCAGAGACTTAGCGGGGGGGCCCAGCGGGGAGCTGTTTTTT,CASRDLAGGPSGELFF
TRBV19,-,TRBD1,TRBJ2-4,TGTGCCAGTAGTAGGACAGGGGCGGCCAAAAACATTCAGTACTTC,CASSRTGAAKNIQYF
TRBV2,-,-,TRBJ1-4,TGTGCCAGCAGTGTTGAAAAAAGGGAAAAACTGTTTTTT,CASSVEKREKLFF
TRBV7-3,-,TRBD2,TRBJ2-5,TGTGCCAGCAGCCCAGCGGGGGGAGGCAGAGAGACCCAGTACTTC,CASSPAGGGRETQYF
TRBV27,-,-,TRBJ2-6,TGTGCCAGCAGCAAATATACCGGGATCGGCTCTGGGGCCAACGTCCTGACTTTC,CASSKYTGIGSGANVLTF
TRBV6-5,-,-,TRBJ1-4,TGTGCCAGCAGTTACCGGCGGGACCCCACTAATGAAAAACTGTTTTTT,CASSYRRDPTNEKLFF
TRBV4-1,-,TRBD2,TRBJ2-5,TGCGCCAGCAGCCGGAATCTGGGGGAGGGGGAGACCCAGTACTTC,CASSRNLGEGETQYF
TRBV5-1,few,-,TRBJ2-1,TGCGCCAGCAGCTTGGACCATGAGCAGTTCTTC,CASSLDHEQFF
TRBV5-1,few,-,TRBJ2-5,TGCGCCAGCAGCTTCGACAGGCTGCAAGAGACCCAGTACTTC,CASSFDRLQETQYF
TRBV7-9,few,TRBD1,TRBJ1-4,TGTGCCAGCAGCTTAATCGACTCTGGGCAGGGGGATGAAAAACTGTTTTTT,CASSLIDSGQGDEKLFF
TRBV2,-,-,TRBJ2-5,TGTGCCAGCGGTGTGCGACAGACACAAGAGACCCAGTACTTC,CASGVRQTQETQYF
TRBV12-3/TRBV12-4,few,TRBD2,TRBJ2-3,TGTGCCAGCAGTTTGGTCCGGGGGGGCCTCACAGATACGCAGTATTTT,CASSLVRGGLTDTQYF
TRBV6-5,few,-,TRBJ1-1,TGTGCCAGCCGGGAGGGAGGGATAATGCCGGTTACTGAAGCTTTCTTT,CASREGGIMPVTEAFF
TRBV20-1,-,-,TRBJ2-2,TGCAGTGCTAGTGATGGGAGCGACACCGGGGAGCTGTTTTTT,CSASDGSDTGELFF
TRBV4-2,-,TRBD2,TRBJ2-4,TGTGCCAGCAGCCAAGAAGGTGGGGGGGTGGCCAAAAACATTCAGTACTTC,CASSQEGGGVAKNIQYF
TRBV5-1,few,TRBD2,TRBJ2-5,TGCGCCAGCAGCTTGGCATCTGCGAGTAGCGGGGGTGAGACCCAGTACTTC,CASSLASASSGGETQYF
TRBV9,-,-,TRBJ2-5,TGTGCCAGCAGCGATACTTCCGACCAAGAGACCCAGTACTTC,CASSDTSDQETQYF
TRBV5-1,few,-,TRBJ1-2,TGCGCCAGCAGCTCGCAATTAGGGGCGACGATAAGTTCAAACTATGGCTACACCTTC,CASSSQLGATISSNYGYTF
TRBV9,few,-,TRBJ2-5,TGTGCCAGCAGCGTAGACGGCGCCCAAGAGACCCAGTACTTC,CASSVDGAQETQYF
TRBV9,few,TRBD2,TRBJ2-1,TGTGCCAGCAGCCCGAGACTAGCGGGCACTTACAATGAGCAGTTCTTC,CASSPRLAGTYNEQFF
TRBV6-1,-,-,TRBJ1-4,TGTGCCAGCATGGCCCGAGGGTCCGGTGAAAAACTGTTTTTT,CASMARGSGEKLFF
TRBV4-1,-,-,TRBJ2-1,TGCGCCAGCAGCCTACTGCCGGGACCCCAAAATGAGCAGTTCTTC,CASSLLPGPQNEQFF
TRBV13,-,-,TRBJ2-1,TGTGCCAGCAGCTTAGTAACTAGCAGGAGATTGGGTGAGCAGTTCTTC,CASSLVTSRRLGEQFF